This TCR beta chain was captured in a study of response to subunit inactivated influenza vaccine. Overall study findings and caveats: Each seasonal influenza vaccination recruits few new T cells, the authors suggested.

The CDR3 length is 13 residues. Looked up from germline, CDR1 is ENHRY and CDR2 is SYGVKD. This clonotype was observed a few times. As yet, its antigen is unknown. A junction boundary mismatches the germline segment, possibly from a read error. From the RT-PCR reads, TCRdb called clonotypes with MiXCR, one entry per CDR3 protein. This sample carries 600,000 to 850,000 distinct CDR3 sequences, 11% to 15% of them seen once, and the ten largest clones take 7.5% to 8%. The receptor was isolated from a man in his forties or fifties who received an inactivated influenza vaccine. The sequencing used PBMCs from blood, collected less than 15 days before vaccination. The gene calls are TRBV10-3 and TRBJ2-3, with D possibly being TRBD1 or TRBD2 (6 bases each). DNA of the CDR3: TGTGCCATCAATGAGAGGGGGGAGGATACGCAGTATTTT. Translating it yields CAINERGEDTQYF.